These 32 T cell receptor beta chains originate from one sample sequenced in a study of shared clonotypes between healthy human individuals (dated by TCRdb to about 2020). Preparation of the library involved the immunoSEQ multiplex PCR assay. TCRdb provides this immuneACCESS table in a form limited to in-frame rearrangements. Some clones are lacking; in checked studies, under half of them reflect an unresolved V gene, and why the rest are absent is not known. The sample yields around 1.5 million clones; 95% to 99% were counted once. The ten largest clonotypes hold 0.4% to 0.45% of the sample. The sequencing sample was made of naive CD4+ T cells sorted from blood. The sample's cell subset or site label, in plain terms: CD45RA+ positively selected. All receptors derive from a young man in good health.

Note on this clone: This same CDR3 is encoded by further DNA sequences in the sample. J is TRBJ2-7 and V is TRBV5-1; D ambiguous. Germline values: CDR1 SGHRS, CDR2 YFSETQ. Trimming removed 4 bases from V and 3 bases from J, with 5 bases in between. This CDR3 region has 11 residues. The CDR3: CASSQNYEQYF. In DNA form, the CDR3 reads TGCGCCAGCAGCCAAAACTACGAGCAGTACTTC.

The chain joins TRBV5-6 to TRBJ2-6; TRBD1 agrees at 10 bases. The CDR3 runs 18 residues. The V segment lost 4 bases and the J segment 0 bases; nucleotides outside the gene matches: 7. CDR1 is SGHDT, CDR2 YYEEEE, per germline. This CDR3 is CASSPKDRGNSGANVLTF. In DNA, the CDR3 is TGTGCCAGCAGCCCAAAGGACAGGGGGAACTCTGGGGCCAACGTCCTGACTTTC.

This clone was seen just once. The chain carries TRBV5-1 and TRBJ2-7; no definite D call. Germline-derived CDR1 and CDR2 are SGHRS and YFSETQ. Trimming removed 4 bases from V and 3 bases from J, with 8 bases in between. The CDR3 has 12 amino acids. The CDR3: CASSPGIYEQYF. The CDR3 coding sequence is TGCGCCAGCAGCCCCGGAATCTACGAGCAGTACTTC.

The gene calls are TRBV5-1 and TRBJ1-1; D gene ambiguous. The germline gives CDR1 SGHRS, CDR2 YFSETQ. CDR3 length equals 15 residues. V gave up 2 bases and J gave up 0 bases, with 11 bases separating them. CDR3 bases: TGCGCCAGCAGCTTAAGGGCAGCGATGAACACTGAAGCTTTCTTT. Protein sequence: CASSLRAAMNTEAFF.

The CDR3, as DNA: TGTGCCAGCAGTTCCCTTGAAACCAGGCTACGCAATGAGCAGTTCTTC. Its protein product is CASSSLETRLRNEQFF. The chain employs TRBV27 and TRBJ2-1; D unresolved. This CDR3 region has 16 residues. Trimming left V 4 bases short and J 6 bases short, with 19 bases between. The V gene's germline CDR1 is MNHEY and CDR2 SMNVEV (reference sequence).

The rearrangement links TRBV10-1 to TRBJ1-1; D gene unclear. The germline gives CDR1 WNHNN, CDR2 SYGVQD (reference sequence). The CDR3 runs 14 residues. V was clipped by 6 bases and J by 1 base, with 12 bases between them. The CDR3 reads CASRLTAGNTEAFF. CDR3 nucleotides: TGCGCCAGCAGACTAACTGCGGGGAACACTGAAGCTTTCTTT.

This chain connects TRBV9 to TRBJ1-2, with TRBD1 as a possible D gene (5 bases). The CDR3 is 14 residues long. Trimming took 2 bases from V and 8 from J, leaving 16 bases between them. The germline gives CDR1 SGDLS, CDR2 YYNGEE. DNA of the CDR3: TGTGCCAGCAGCGTCTCCCCCCAACAGGACGGCTACACCTTC. This sequence encodes CASSVSPQQDGYTF.

This chain uses TRBV4-3 with TRBJ1-3; D ambiguous. V dropped 0 bases and J dropped 3 bases, with 15 bases sitting between them. The V gene's germline CDR1 is LGHNA and CDR2 YSLEER. This CDR3 region has 17 residues. CDR3 sequence (DNA): TGCGCCAGCAGCCAAGATCTTTTCCGAGGGAGTGGAAACACCATATATTTT. As protein: CASSQDLFRGSGNTIYF.

The chain carries TRBV4-1 and TRBJ2-4, with a possible D match to TRBD2 (5 bases). Germline V gene lookup returns CDR1 MGHRA and CDR2 YSYEKL. The CDR3 consists of 16 residues. The V end was cut by 1 base, the J end by 0 bases, with 10 bases between. CDR3 coding DNA: TGCGCCAGCAGCCAAGTCACAGCGGTAGCCAAAAACATTCAGTACTTC. This gives the protein CASSQVTAVAKNIQYF.

This chain connects TRBV4-1 to TRBJ2-7, with D possibly TRBD1 on 6 matching bases. The germline CDR1 and CDR2 sequences are MGHRA and YSYEKL. The germline V and J ends were trimmed by 2 bases and 2 bases, with 10 bases remaining between them. The CDR3 contains 14 residues. CDR3 DNA sequence: TGCGCCAGCAGCCAACAGGGGAGAACCTACGAGCAGTACTTC. It specifies CASSQQGRTYEQYF.

The V and J genes are TRBV5-1 and TRBJ2-1, with 7 bases identical to TRBD1. J lost 4 bases, V lost 0 bases, and 7 bases had no gene match. The germline V gene has CDR1 SGHRS and CDR2 YFSETQ. The CDR3 runs 16 residues. The CDR3 bases are TGCGCCAGCAGCTTGGGGGACAGACCAAATTACAATGAGCAGTTCTTC. Translation gives CASSLGDRPNYNEQFF.

V usage is TRBV5-1 and J usage is TRBJ2-7; 10 nucleotides match TRBD1. Germline CDR1 SGHRS, CDR2 YFSETQ. Unmatched junction bases numbered 6, after V lost 4 bases and J lost 2 bases. The CDR3 is 15 residues long. CDR3 loop: CASSAGQGPTYEQYF. As DNA, the CDR3 is TGCGCCAGCAGCGCGGGACAGGGGCCTACCTACGAGCAGTACTTC.

The CDR3 region is CASSKQGYTGELFF. Written as DNA, the CDR3 is TGCGCCAGCAGCAAACAGGGGTACACCGGGGAGCTGTTTTTT. V gene TRBV4-3 combines with J gene TRBJ2-2, with 7 nucleotides matching TRBD1. CDR1 and CDR2 from the germline V gene are LGHNA and YSLEER. The CDR3 runs 14 residues. V lost 5 bases to trimming and J lost 3 bases; unmatched junction nucleotides: 3.

CDR3 sequence reads: CASSESIGQPQHF. Written as DNA, the CDR3 is TGCGCCAGCAGTGAGTCGATTGGACAGCCCCAGCATTTT. The genes are TRBV10-2 and TRBJ1-5, with unresolved D. The CDR3 is made up of 13 amino acids. Germline CDR1 WSHSY, CDR2 SAAADI. Deletions cut 0 bases from V and 7 bases from J, with 7 bases between.

The count of this clone is one. This chain links TRBV19 with TRBJ1-2; tentatively, D is TRBD1 (6 bases). V lost 4 bases to trimming and J lost 3 bases, with 18 bases between them. CDR1 and CDR2 from the germline V gene are LNHDA and SQIVND (reference sequence). The CDR3 has 16 amino acids. CDR3 residues: CASSRPGEDGYYGYTF. CDR3 DNA sequence: TGTGCCAGTAGTAGACCAGGGGAGGACGGATACTATGGCTACACCTTC.

The gene calls are TRBV7-2 and TRBJ2-1, with TRBD2 as a possible D gene (5 bases). The V end was cut by 1 base, the J end by 5 bases, with 6 bases between. Per germline, CDR1 SGHTA and CDR2 FQGNSA. The CDR3 is made up of 13 amino acids. CDR3 in amino acids: CASSLGTHNEQFF. The CDR3 nucleotides read TGTGCCAGCAGCTTAGGGACTCACAATGAGCAGTTCTTC.

The gene calls are TRBV7-9 and TRBJ1-1; maybe TRBD1 (5 bases). The CDR3 runs to 14 residues. Germline CDR1 is SEHNR and CDR2 is FQNEAQ (reference sequence). Trimming removed 4 bases at V and 4 bases at J, with 13 bases between. CDR3 region: CASSSQGRVTEAFF. The CDR3 region has the DNA TGTGCCAGCAGCTCTCAGGGTCGGGTCACTGAAGCTTTCTTT.

The chain joins TRBV29-1 to TRBJ1-3; no clear D. The CDR3 spans 11 residues. V dropped 4 bases and J dropped 4 bases, with 5 bases sitting between them. Per germline, CDR1 SQVTM and CDR2 ANQGSEA. The DNA for the CDR3 is TGCAGCGTTGTTAAAGGAAACACCATATATTTT. The encoded protein is CSVVKGNTIYF.

V is TRBV27 and J is TRBJ1-3, with D perhaps matching TRBD1 (5 bases). The CDR3 loop spans 14 amino acids. V was shortened by 3 bases and J by 1 base, with 7 bases between the two germline ends. Germline V lookup: CDR1 MNHEY, CDR2 SMNVEV (reference sequence). In nucleotides, the CDR3 is TGTGCCAGCAGTTTCGGGGCTTCTGGAAACACCATATATTTT. This gives the protein CASSFGASGNTIYF.

The gene calls are TRBV29-1 and TRBJ1-1; TRBD1 agrees at 8 bases. J lost 0 bases, V lost 5 bases, and 5 bases had no gene match. CDR3 length: 14 residues. Germline V gene data show CDR1 as SQVTM and CDR2 as ANQGSEA. CDR3 sequence (DNA): TGCAGCGTTACCCTACAGGGGGTGAACACTGAAGCTTTCTTT. Protein product: CSVTLQGVNTEAFF. Full variable domain (missing parts from reference TRBV29-1 and TRBJ1-1): SAVISQKPSRDICQRGTSLTIQCQVDSQVTMMFWYRQQPGQSLTLIATANQGSEATYESGFVIDKFPISRPNLTFSTLTVSNMSPEDSSIYLCSVTLQGVNTEAFFGQGTRLTVV.

Written as DNA, the CDR3 is TGTGCCAGCAGCTCCCCGGGGGCGAGAGGAGATACGCAGTATTTT. Protein: CASSSPGARGDTQYF. This sequence joins TRBV7-9 and TRBJ2-3; D may correspond to TRBD1 or TRBD2 (6 bases each). Trimming took off 4 bases at V and 5 bases at J, with 16 bases between the two ends. CDR1 SEHNR and CDR2 FQNEAQ come from the germline V gene (reference sequence). The CDR3 has 15 amino acids.

The chain combines TRBV6-1 with TRBJ2-2; the match to TRBD1 covers 7 bases. Germline V gives CDR1 MNHNS, CDR2 SASEGT. Trimming cost V 9 bases and J 8 bases; bases outside gene matches: 12. The CDR3 is 14 amino acids. In nucleotides, the CDR3 is TGTGCCAGTGGGGCGCTGACAGGGACGGGGGAGCTGTTTTTT. Residues: CASGALTGTGELFF.

J is TRBJ2-3 and V is TRBV5-6; D is perhaps TRBD2 (7 bases). The CDR3 runs 15 residues. Trimming shortened V by 4 bases and J by 3 bases, and 15 bases separated the two germline ends. Germline loops: CDR1 SGHDT, CDR2 YYEEEE. The chain's CDR3 is CASSPGGPETDTQYF. In DNA form, the CDR3 reads TGTGCCAGCAGCCCCGGGGGGCCGGAGACAGATACGCAGTATTTT.

This clone was recorded only once. The chain has TRBV10-3 and TRBJ2-1; 9 bases match TRBD1. Germline V gene lookup returns CDR1 ENHRY and CDR2 SYGVKD. The CDR3 has 16 residues. Trimming cost V 6 bases and J 2 bases; bases outside gene matches: 8. The chain's CDR3 is CAISTGGQGAYNEQFF. CDR3 nucleotide sequence: TGTGCCATCAGCACCGGGGGACAGGGCGCCTACAATGAGCAGTTCTTC.

This CDR3 is CASSGLAGGVGKETQYF. DNA of the CDR3: TGTGCCAGCAGTGGACTAGCGGGAGGTGTAGGAAAAGAGACCCAGTACTTC. The genes are TRBV2 and TRBJ2-5, with 13 bases aligning to TRBD2. The V gene end was trimmed by 4 bases and the J gene end by 3 bases; junction bases not matched to a gene: 8. The CDR3 is 17 amino acids. Germline assignment: CDR1 SNHLY and CDR2 FYNNEI.

The chain employs TRBV13 and TRBJ2-7, with a tentative D call TRBD2 (6 bases). V dropped 5 bases and J dropped 6 bases, with 17 bases sitting between them. CDR3 length: 14 amino acids. From germline, CDR1 is PRHDT and CDR2 FYEKMQ (reference sequence). In DNA form, the CDR3 reads TGTGCCAGCAGCGTAGCAGGAGGGCGGGGCGAGCAGTACTTC. Translated: CASSVAGGRGEQYF.

This chain joins TRBV7-3 and TRBJ2-3; 10 nucleotides match TRBD2. The trim removed 1 base at V and 7 bases at J, leaving 11 bases unmatched. This CDR3 is built from 17 residues. The germline V gene has CDR1 SGHTA and CDR2 FQGTGA. The CDR3 DNA is TGTGCCAGCAGCTTAAGGAGTACAGCGGGAGGGGAGAATACGCAGTATTTT. Translated: CASSLRSTAGGENTQYF.

V is TRBV28 and J is TRBJ1-4; D remains ambiguous. Germline V gives CDR1 MDHEN, CDR2 SYDVKM. V was cut by 8 bases and J by 8 bases, with 15 bases left in between. This CDR3 comprises 13 residues. The CDR3 sequence: CASVPGPQEKLFF. The CDR3 coding sequence is TGTGCCAGCGTCCCGGGCCCTCAGGAAAAACTGTTTTTT.

The CDR3 spells CASSKVSAYTGELFF. The CDR3 DNA sequence: TGTGCCAGCAGTAAGGTCAGCGCCTACACCGGGGAGCTGTTTTTT. This chain uses TRBV27 with TRBJ2-2, with D hard to call. The CDR3 length is 15 residues. The germline CDR1 and CDR2 sequences are MNHEY and SMNVEV (reference sequence). Trimming shortened V by 5 bases and J by 3 bases, and 13 bases separated the two germline ends.

V usage is TRBV25-1 and J usage is TRBJ1-2; D unresolved. The length of the CDR3 is 14 residues. V was pared by 6 bases and J by 6 bases, with 17 bases between. Germline CDR1 and CDR2: MGHDK and SYGVNS. CDR3 nucleotide sequence: TGTGCCAGCAGACCCCCGGGCGGAGGAGATGGCTACACCTTC. Its protein is CASRPPGGGDGYTF.

The chain combines TRBV10-2 with TRBJ2-1; D possibly uses TRBD1 or TRBD2 (6 bases each). The CDR3 totals 13 residues. CDR1 and CDR2 from the germline V gene are WSHSY and SAAADI. V lost 6 bases to trimming and J lost 5 bases, with 11 bases between them. The CDR3 reads CASRRDTHNEQFF. CDR3 bases: TGCGCCAGCAGGCGGGACACTCACAATGAGCAGTTCTTC.

Remarks on this clone: Other DNA sequences from this sample encode an identical CDR3 as well. This sequence joins TRBV5-1 and TRBJ2-2, with D maybe TRBD1 (6 bases). The CDR3 consists of 15 residues. The V end lost 1 base, the J end lost 3 bases, and 10 bases lay between the germline ends. In germline, CDR1 is SGHRS, CDR2 YFSETQ. The CDR3 loop reads CASSLTGKDTGELFF. In DNA form, the CDR3 reads TGCGCCAGCAGCTTGACAGGGAAGGACACCGGGGAGCTGTTTTTT. Drawing the rest from reference TRBV5-1 and TRBJ2-2, the complete variable domain is KAGVTQTPRYLIKTRGQQVTLSCSPISGHRSVSWYQQTPGQGLQFLFEYFSETQRNKGNFPGRFSGRQFSNSRSEMNVSTLELGDSALYLCASSLTGKDTGELFFGEGSRLTVL.